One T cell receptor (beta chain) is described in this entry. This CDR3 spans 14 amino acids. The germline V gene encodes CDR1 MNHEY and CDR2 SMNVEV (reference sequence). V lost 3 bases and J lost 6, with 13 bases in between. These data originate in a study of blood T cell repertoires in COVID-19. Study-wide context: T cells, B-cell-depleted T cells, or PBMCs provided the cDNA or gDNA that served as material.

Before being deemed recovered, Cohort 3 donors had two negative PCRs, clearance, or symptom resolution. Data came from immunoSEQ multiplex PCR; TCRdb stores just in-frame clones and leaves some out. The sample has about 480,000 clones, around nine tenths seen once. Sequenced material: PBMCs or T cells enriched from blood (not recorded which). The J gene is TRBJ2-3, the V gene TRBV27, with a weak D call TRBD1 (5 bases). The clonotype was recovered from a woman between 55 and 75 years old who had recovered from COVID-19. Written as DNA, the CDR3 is TGTGCCAGCAGTTTCAGGCAGGGATGGGATACGCAGTATTTT. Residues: CASSFRQGWDTQYF.